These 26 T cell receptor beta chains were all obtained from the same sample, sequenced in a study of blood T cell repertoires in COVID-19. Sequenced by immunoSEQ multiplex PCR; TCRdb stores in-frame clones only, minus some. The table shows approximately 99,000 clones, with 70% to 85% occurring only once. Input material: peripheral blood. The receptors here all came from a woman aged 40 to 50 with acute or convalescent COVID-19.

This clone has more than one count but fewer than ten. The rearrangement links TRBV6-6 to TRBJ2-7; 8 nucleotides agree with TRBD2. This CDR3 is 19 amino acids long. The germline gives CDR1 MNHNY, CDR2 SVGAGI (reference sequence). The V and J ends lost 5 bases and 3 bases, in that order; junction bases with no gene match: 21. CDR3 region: CASSQTAATPLAGLYEQYF. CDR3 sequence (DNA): TGTGCCAGCAGTCAAACCGCCGCCACCCCATTAGCGGGGCTCTACGAGCAGTACTTC.

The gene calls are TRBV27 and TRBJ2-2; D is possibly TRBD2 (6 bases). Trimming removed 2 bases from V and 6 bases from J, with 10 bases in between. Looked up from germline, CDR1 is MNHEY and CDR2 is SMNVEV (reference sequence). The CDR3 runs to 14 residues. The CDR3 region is CASSLQGGAGELFF. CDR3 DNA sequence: TGTGCCAGCAGTTTACAGGGCGGGGCCGGGGAGCTGTTTTTT.

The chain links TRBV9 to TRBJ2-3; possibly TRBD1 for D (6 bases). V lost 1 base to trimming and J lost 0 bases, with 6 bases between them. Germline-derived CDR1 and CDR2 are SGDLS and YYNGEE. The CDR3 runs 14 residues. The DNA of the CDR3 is TGTGCCAGCAGCGTACAGGGGAGCACAGATACGCAGTATTTT. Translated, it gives CASSVQGSTDTQYF.

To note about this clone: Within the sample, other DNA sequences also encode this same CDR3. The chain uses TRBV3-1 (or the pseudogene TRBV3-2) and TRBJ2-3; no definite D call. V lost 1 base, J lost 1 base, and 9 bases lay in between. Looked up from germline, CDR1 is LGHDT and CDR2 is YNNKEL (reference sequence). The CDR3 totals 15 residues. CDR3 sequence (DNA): TGTGCCAGCAGCCAAGGAAGCCTCGGCACAGATACGCAGTATTTT. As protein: CASSQGSLGTDTQYF.

The CDR3, as DNA: TGTGCCAGCTCACCAGCGGAGGGGGCGCGGGACGGGGAGCTGTTTTTT. It is translated as CASSPAEGARDGELFF. This rearrangement joins TRBV18 to TRBJ2-2; D is possibly TRBD1 (7 bases). The V gene's germline CDR1 is KGHSH and CDR2 LQKENI. The CDR3 is 16 amino acids. Trimming took off 2 bases at V and 7 bases at J, with 17 bases between the two ends. The full variable domain, rest sourced from reference TRBV18 and TRBJ2-2, is NAGVMQNPRHLVRRRGQEARLRCSPMKGHSHVYWYRQLPEEGLKFMVYLQKENIIDESGMPKERFSAEFPKEGPSILRIQQVVRGDSAAYFCASSPAEGARDGELFFGEGSRLTVL.

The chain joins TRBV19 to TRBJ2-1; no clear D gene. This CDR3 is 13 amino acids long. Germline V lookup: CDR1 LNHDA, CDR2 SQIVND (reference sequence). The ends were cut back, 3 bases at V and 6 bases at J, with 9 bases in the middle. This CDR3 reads CASSMRSSNEQFF. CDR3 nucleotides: TGTGCCAGTAGTATGAGGAGCAGCAATGAGCAGTTCTTC.

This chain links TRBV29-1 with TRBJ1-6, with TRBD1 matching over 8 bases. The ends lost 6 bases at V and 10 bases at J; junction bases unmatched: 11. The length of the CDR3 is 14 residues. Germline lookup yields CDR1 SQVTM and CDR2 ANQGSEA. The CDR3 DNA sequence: TGCAGCGTATCCTCAGGGGGCGGGGGCTCACCCCTCCACTTT. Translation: CSVSSGGGGSPLHF.

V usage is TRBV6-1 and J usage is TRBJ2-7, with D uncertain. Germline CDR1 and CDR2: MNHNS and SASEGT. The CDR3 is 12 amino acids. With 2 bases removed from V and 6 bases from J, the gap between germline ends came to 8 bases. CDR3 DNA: TGTGCCAGCAGTGAATTTAACAGCGAGCAGTACTTC. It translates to CASSEFNSEQYF.

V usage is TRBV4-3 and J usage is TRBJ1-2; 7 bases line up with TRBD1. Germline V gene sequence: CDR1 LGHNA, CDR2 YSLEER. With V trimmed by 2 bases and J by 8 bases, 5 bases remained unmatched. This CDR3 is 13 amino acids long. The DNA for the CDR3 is TGCGCCAGCAGCCAACCGACAGGGTTCGGCTACACCTTC. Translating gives CASSQPTGFGYTF.

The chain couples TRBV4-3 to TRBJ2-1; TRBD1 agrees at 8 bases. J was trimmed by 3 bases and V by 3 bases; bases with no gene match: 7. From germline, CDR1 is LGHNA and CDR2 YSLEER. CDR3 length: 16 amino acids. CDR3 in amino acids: CASSQADRVVYNEQFF. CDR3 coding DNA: TGCGCCAGCAGCCAGGCGGACAGGGTGGTCTACAATGAGCAGTTCTTC.

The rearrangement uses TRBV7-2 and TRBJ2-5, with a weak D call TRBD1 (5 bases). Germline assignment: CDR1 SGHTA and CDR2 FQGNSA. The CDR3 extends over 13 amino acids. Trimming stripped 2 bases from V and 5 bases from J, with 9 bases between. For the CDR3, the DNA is TGTGCCAGCAGCTTAAAGTACAGGGAGACCCAGTACTTC. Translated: CASSLKYRETQYF.

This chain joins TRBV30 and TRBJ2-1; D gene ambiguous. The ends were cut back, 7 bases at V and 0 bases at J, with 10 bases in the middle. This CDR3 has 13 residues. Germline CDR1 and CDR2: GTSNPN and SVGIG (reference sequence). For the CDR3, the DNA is TGTGCCTACTTAACCTCCTCCTACAATGAGCAGTTCTTC. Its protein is CAYLTSSYNEQFF.

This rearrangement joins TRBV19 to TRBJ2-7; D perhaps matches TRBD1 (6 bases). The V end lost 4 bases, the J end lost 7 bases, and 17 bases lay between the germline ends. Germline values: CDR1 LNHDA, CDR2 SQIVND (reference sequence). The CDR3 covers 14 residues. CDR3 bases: TGTGCCAGTAGTACCCTGACAGGTTCGGGGGAGCAGTACTTC. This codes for CASSTLTGSGEQYF.

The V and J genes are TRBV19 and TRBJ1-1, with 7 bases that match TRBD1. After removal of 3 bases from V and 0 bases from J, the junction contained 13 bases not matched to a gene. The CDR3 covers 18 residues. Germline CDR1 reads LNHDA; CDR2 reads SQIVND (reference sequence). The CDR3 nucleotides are TGTGCCAGTAGTATGTTCAGGGGGACAGCTTTCGTGAACACTGAAGCTTTCTTT. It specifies CASSMFRGTAFVNTEAFF.

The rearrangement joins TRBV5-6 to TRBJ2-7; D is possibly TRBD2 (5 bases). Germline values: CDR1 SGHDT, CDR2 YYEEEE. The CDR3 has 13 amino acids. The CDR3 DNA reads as TGTGCTGAGCCTGGGAAGCGGTACTACGAGCAGTACTTC. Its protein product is CAEPGKRYYEQYF.

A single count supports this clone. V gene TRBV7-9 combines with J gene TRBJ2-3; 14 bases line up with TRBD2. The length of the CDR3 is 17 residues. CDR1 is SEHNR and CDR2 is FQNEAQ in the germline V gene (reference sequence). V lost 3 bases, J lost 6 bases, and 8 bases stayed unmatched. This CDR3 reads CASSFTGTSGGGDTQYF. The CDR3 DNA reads TGTGCCAGCAGCTTCACTGGGACTAGCGGGGGTGGGGATACGCAGTATTTT. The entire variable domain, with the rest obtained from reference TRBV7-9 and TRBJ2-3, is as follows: DTGVSQNPRHKITKRGQNVTFRCDPISEHNRLYWYRQTLGQGPEFLTYFQNEAQLEKSRLLSDRFSAERPKGSFSTLEIQRTEQGDSAMYLCASSFTGTSGGGDTQYFGPGTRLTVL.

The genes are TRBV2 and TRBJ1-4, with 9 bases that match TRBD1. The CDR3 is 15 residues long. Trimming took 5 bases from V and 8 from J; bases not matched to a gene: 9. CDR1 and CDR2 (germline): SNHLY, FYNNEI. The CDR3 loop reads CASSNEQGAGEKLFF. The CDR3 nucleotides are TGTGCCAGCAGTAATGAACAGGGGGCGGGCGAAAAACTGTTTTTT.

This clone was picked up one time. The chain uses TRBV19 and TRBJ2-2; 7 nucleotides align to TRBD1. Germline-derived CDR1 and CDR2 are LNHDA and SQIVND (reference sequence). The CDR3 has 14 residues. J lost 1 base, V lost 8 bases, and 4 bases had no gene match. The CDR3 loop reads CASVRDRNTGELFF. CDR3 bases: TGTGCCAGTGTCCGGGACAGGAACACCGGGGAGCTGTTTTTT.

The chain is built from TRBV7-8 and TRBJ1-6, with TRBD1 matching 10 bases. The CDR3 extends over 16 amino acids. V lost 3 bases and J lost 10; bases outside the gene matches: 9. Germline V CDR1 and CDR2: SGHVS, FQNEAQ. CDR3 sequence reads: CASSFAGTGVRSPLHF. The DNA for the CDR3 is TGTGCCAGCAGCTTCGCCGGGACAGGGGTACGGTCACCCCTCCACTTT.

CDR3 coding DNA: TGCGCCAGCAGCTTGGGGACAGGCGACAATTCACCCCTCCACTTT. It codes for CASSLGTGDNSPLHF. The rearrangement joins TRBV5-1 to TRBJ1-6; 7 bases match TRBD1. Per germline, CDR1 SGHRS and CDR2 YFSETQ. The CDR3 is made up of 15 amino acids. Trimming cost V 0 bases and J 7 bases; bases outside gene matches: 4.

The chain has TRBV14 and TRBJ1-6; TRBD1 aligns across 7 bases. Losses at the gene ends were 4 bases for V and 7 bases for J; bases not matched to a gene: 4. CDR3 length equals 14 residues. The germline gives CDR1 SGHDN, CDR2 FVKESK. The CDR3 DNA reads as TGTGCCAGCAGCCTCGGGACAGCCAATTCACCCCTCCACTTT. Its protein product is CASSLGTANSPLHF.

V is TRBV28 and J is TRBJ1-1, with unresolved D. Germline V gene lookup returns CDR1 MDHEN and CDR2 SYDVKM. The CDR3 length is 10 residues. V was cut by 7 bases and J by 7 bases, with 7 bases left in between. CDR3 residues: CASKQREAFF. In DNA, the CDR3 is TGTGCCAGCAAACAACGTGAAGCTTTCTTT.

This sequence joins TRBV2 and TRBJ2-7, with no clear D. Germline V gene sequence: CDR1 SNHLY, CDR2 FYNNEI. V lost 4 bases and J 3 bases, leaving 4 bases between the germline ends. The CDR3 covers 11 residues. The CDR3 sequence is CASSGLYEQYF. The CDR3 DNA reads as TGTGCCAGCAGTGGACTCTACGAGCAGTACTTC. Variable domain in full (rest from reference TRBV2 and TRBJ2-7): EPEVTQTPSHQVTQMGQEVILRCVPISNHLYFYWYRQILGQKVEFLVSFYNNEISEKSEIFDDQFSVERPDGSNFTLKIRSTKLEDSAMYFCASSGLYEQYFGPGTRLTVT.

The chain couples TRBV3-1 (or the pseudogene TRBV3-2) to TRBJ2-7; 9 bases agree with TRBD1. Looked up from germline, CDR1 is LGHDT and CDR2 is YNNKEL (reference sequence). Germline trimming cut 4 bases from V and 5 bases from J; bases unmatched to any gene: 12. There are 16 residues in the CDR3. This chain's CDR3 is CASSLLTGTGYHEQYF. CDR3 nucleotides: TGTGCCAGCAGCCTTCTTACCGGGACAGGGTATCACGAGCAGTACTTC.

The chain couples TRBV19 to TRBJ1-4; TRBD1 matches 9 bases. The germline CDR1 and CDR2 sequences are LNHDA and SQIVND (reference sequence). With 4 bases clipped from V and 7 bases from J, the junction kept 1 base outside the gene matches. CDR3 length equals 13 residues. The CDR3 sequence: CASSTDRGEKLFF. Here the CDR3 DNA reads TGTGCCAGTAGTACGGACAGGGGTGAAAAACTGTTTTTT.

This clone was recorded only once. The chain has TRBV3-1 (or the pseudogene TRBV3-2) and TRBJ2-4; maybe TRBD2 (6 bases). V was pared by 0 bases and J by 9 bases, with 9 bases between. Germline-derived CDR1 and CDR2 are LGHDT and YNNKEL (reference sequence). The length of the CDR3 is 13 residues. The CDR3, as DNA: TGTGCCAGCAGCCAAGATCGGAGGGGCATTCAGTACTTC. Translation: CASSQDRRGIQYF.